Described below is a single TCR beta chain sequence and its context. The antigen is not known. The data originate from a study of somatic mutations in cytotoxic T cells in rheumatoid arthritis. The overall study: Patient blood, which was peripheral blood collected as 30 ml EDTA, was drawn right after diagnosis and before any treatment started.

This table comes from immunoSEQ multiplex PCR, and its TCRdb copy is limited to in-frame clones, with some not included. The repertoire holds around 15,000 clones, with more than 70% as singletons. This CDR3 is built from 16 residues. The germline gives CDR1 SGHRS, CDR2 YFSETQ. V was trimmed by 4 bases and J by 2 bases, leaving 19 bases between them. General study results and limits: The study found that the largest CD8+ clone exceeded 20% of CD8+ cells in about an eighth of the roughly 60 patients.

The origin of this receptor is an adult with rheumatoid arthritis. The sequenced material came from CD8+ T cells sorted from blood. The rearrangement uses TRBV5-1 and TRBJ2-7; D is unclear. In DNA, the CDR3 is TGCGCCAGCAGCCCTATGGGCCTCGGCATAGCCTACGAGCAGTACTTC. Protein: CASSPMGLGIAYEQYF.